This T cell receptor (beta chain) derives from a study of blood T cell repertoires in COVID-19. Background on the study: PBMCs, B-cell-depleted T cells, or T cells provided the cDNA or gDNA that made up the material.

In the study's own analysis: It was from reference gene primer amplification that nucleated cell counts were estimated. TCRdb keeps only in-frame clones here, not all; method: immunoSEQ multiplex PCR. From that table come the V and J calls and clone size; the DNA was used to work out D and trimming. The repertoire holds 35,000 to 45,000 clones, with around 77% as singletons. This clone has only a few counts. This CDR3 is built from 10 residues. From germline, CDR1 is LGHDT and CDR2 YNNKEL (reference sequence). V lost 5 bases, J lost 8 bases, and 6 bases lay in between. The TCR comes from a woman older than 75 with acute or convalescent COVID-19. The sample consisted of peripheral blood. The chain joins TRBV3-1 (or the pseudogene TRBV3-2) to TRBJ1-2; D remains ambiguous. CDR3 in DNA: TGTGCCAGCAGCGGCCGCGGCTACACCTTC. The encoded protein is CASSGRGYTF.